This T cell receptor beta chain appears in the sequencing data of a study of regulatory T cells in long-lasting Graves disease (dated by TCRdb to the early 2020s). Broadly, across the study: Patients with newly diagnosed Graves' disease had been on antithyroid drugs for under 3 months. Persistent Graves' disease patients were compared with newly diagnosed Graves' disease patients by peripheral blood TCR sequencing and RNA sequencing. TCR sequencing covered around 13 persistent and 20 newly diagnosed Graves' disease patients, some 33 samples in total. The study was conducted in China and was registered as a clinical trial. Points the paper makes about the study in general: Persistent disease showed preferential use of TRBV28, TRBJ1-2 and TRBJ2-5, whereas newly diagnosed disease favored TRBV20-1 and TRBJ2-1. Compared with newly diagnosed patients, persistent Graves' disease patients had lower TCR Shannon entropy and fewer highly expanded clones, which suggests clonal expansion. Peripheral blood alone was examined, since thyroid tissue, which constituted the primary lesion, could not be accessed. A larger number of public clonotypes was shared among persistent patients (around 2,500) than among newly diagnosed patients (approximately 1,000). Only the TCR beta chain was sequenced and analyzed. As a limitation, the authors acknowledged that the small sample size may reduce accuracy.

This clonotype was seen a handful of times. Its recognized antigen is unknown. No base quality values were provided; no much bigger clone lies one nucleotide off. Relative to germline, V is 2 bases shorter and J is 0 bases shorter, with 11 bases between their ends. The germline V gene specifies MDHEN as CDR1 and SYDVKM as CDR2. From the cysteine through the phenylalanine, the CDR3 covers 15 amino acids. Just CDR3 DNA is preserved here, 45 bases in frame from base 1. The library was produced with multiplex PCR. The data were produced on an Illumina HiSeq 4000. To build TCR beta libraries, CDR3 regions were amplified by Arm-PCR using iRepertoire HTBI primers. Before sequencing, the PCR products underwent gel purification. The paper's processing steps were these. Gene usage analysis of CDR3 amino acid clonotypes used the 55 to 80 TRBV and about 14 TRBJ segments found across samples. COPE and FqMerger were used to merge the filtered high-quality paired reads into contigs. BLAST was used to align contigs to IMGT TRBV, TRBD and TRBJ reference genes, and CDR3 was defined according to IMGT. Highly expanded clones were defined as clonotypes with a frequency above 0.1%. Shannon entropy served as the measure of repertoire diversity, while the Gini coefficient captured V-J evenness. A clonotype was considered public if more than one individual shared it. Using fastp at Q25 and MiXCR, TCRdb reprocessed the public reads and kept productive beta chains. Identical CDR3 protein sequences are pooled into one entry, listed with their most common genes and DNA. What appears here as the V and J calls and clone size reflects TCRdb's work, not the paper's. The sample contains 550,000 to 700,000 distinct CDR3 sequences, about 16% of them found a single time. About 12% of the sample is in the top ten clones.

The time point label on this specimen signifies: newly diagnosed GD, antithyroid drugs for less than 3 months. RNA was extracted from PBMCs in TRIzol for both TCR sequencing and RNA sequencing. The diagnosis of Graves' disease followed American Thyroid Association guidelines. Recruitment of patients was carried out at an endocrinology department in Xi'an, China. Each patient gave 7.5 to 10 milliliters of peripheral blood, collected in an EDTA anticoagulant tube. Ficoll Paque Plus density gradient separation was used to isolate PBMCs, and no further T cell sorting was performed. An Agilent 2100 Bioanalyzer and agarose gel were used to check RNA quality, while a NanoDrop 2000 measured RNA concentration. This sample also belongs to another study, concerning T cells in Graves' hyperthyroidism and ophthalmopathy. That second publication adds: Stable Graves' hyperthyroidism was defined as the absence of progression to ophthalmopathy over 18 months of follow-up. Hyperthyroidism patients were newly diagnosed, had a disease duration of under 2 months, and were aged 18 to 65 years. Any patient with an uncontrolled infection, another autoimmune disease, pregnancy or lactation was excluded. Clinical symptoms, serum thyroxine and TRAb, thyroid ultrasound, and orbital computed tomography formed the basis for the diagnoses. A first-round RT-PCR of the TCR CDR3 used the HTBI primer set with the Qiagen OneStep RT-PCR kit. Most expanded thyroid clonotypes (frequency above 0.001) were also detected in blood, suggesting blood repertoires may reflect thyroid immune responses. A model built on a 13 V-J signature distinguished ophthalmopathy from stable hyperthyroidism, reaching roughly 88% sensitivity and under 84% specificity in cross-validation and 80%/75% in testing. In validation, the model predicted progression to ophthalmopathy a median of roughly 6.5 months before onset, with over 55% sensitivity and around 76% specificity. To identify TCR V-J signatures that set the groups apart, the researchers used a discovery cohort of about a hundred patients, made up of roughly 40 with Graves' ophthalmopathy and 55 to 65 with stable Graves' hyperthyroidism. Prospective prediction of ophthalmopathy was tested in an independent validation cohort consisting of 18 hyperthyroidism patients and 15 to 17 patients who later progressed to ophthalmopathy. The approximately 98 discovery patients were randomly divided into training and test sets at a 7:3 ratio. Thyroid tissue and blood T-cell repertoires from six or seven Graves' hyperthyroidism patients were also compared in the study. After blood sampling, hyperthyroidism patients were treated with methimazole at a starting dose of 30 mg daily, and ophthalmopathy patients were treated with high-dose intravenous methylprednisolone. Libraries were constructed in a second round of multiplex PCR, after which size selection and purification were carried out. Sequencing of the libraries was done on an Illumina HiSeq2000 using paired-end 100 bp reads. SOAPnuke was used to process the raw data, with reads discarded if the reads contained adapters or uncalled bases, had a mean Phred below 15, or lacked an exact constant-primer or identifier match. COPE v1.2.5 was used to merge the high-quality paired reads, and each unique nucleotide sequence was defined as a clonotype. MiTCR v1.1 was used to align the clonotypes against IMGT TRBV, TRBD and TRBJ reference segments. Analysis was restricted to V-J combinations with a frequency above 0.0001, which covered about 99% of repertoires. A TCS score was defined as the ratio of F50 (clonal expansion) to E x V (chaos), with BLOSUM62-based TCRdist applied between CDR3 peptides within each V-J. Welch's t-statistics and random forest reduced 514 V-J features to fewer than 15, which were used in a naive Bayes classifier (R e1071). No statistical method was used to fix the sample size in advance, and group allocation was not hidden from the investigators. TCR Vbeta CDR3 sequencing of 120 to 150 peripheral blood samples (over 40 ophthalmopathy, some 75 hyperthyroidism and some 17 progressor patients) is reported in the paper.

The source of this sequence is a man younger than 35 with Graves disease. Donor details come from another sample of the same person, matched by shared clones. Here the chain combines TRBV28 and TRBJ2-7, with TRBD2 perhaps the D gene, on 5 matching bases. The sequences come from peripheral blood mononuclear cells (PBMCs), collected at new diagnosis, from a patient treated with antithyroid drugs. The nucleotides are TGTGCCAGCAGTTTAGTCGGACTTCCCTCCTACGAGCAGTACTTC. Its product reads: CASSLVGLPSYEQYF.